The 19 T cell receptor beta chains reported below all come from one sample, sequenced in a study of human T cells and chemical hapten exposure. TCRdb reprocessed the RACE reads via MiXCR and lists one record per CDR3 protein. The sample records tens of thousands of distinct CDR3 sequences, 9.9% being singletons. Stated time point: patch test 3, about 24 weeks after DPC sensitization. Treatment specified: therapeutic diphenylcyclopropenone sensitization with weekly scalp DPC. Sequences were derived from whole blood, sampled in connection with sensitization to the hapten diphenylcyclopropenone (DPC). Source of these receptors: a woman in her thirties or forties with alopecia areata. Some clones in this sample may be carry-over from other donors' samples.

The chain uses TRBV6-5 and TRBJ2-3; possibly TRBD1 or TRBD2 for D (6 bases each). The CDR3 has 11 amino acids. Germline CDR1 is MNHEY and CDR2 is SVGAGI. V shed 7 bases and J shed 8 bases, with 10 bases lying between them. DNA of the CDR3: TGTGCCAGCAACCGGGGGCCTACGCAGTATTTT. Its protein is CASNRGPTQYF.

This clonotype appeared many times. V gene TRBV6-1 combines with J gene TRBJ1-6; 7 bases fit TRBD1. Germline CDR1 and CDR2: MNHNS and SASEGT. The length of the CDR3 is 14 residues. The V segment lost 11 bases and the J segment 8 bases; nucleotides outside the gene matches: 12. The chain's CDR3 is CAAKGAKEHSPLHF. The CDR3 DNA is TGTGCCGCGAAGGGGGCGAAAGAGCATTCACCCCTCCACTTT.

This clonotype was seen repeatedly, ten times or more. The gene calls are TRBV7-2 and TRBJ1-5, with 7 bases matching TRBD1. The CDR3 extends over 14 amino acids. Germline V gene sequence: CDR1 SGHTA, CDR2 FQGNSA. V shed 5 bases, J shed 6 bases, and the junction held 7 bases outside the gene matches. The CDR3 region has the DNA TGTGCCAGCAGCCCAGGGGACAGCGGTCAGCCCCAGCATTTT. Its translation is CASSPGDSGQPQHF.

This sequence joins TRBV4-2 and TRBJ2-1, with 8 bases matching TRBD1. The CDR3 extends over 14 amino acids. The germline V gene has CDR1 LGHNA and CDR2 YNFKEQ. V lost 2 bases, J lost 10 bases, and 7 bases stayed unmatched. CDR3 nucleotides: TGTGCCAGCAGCCAATTGGGACAGGTCAGAGAGCAGTTCTTC. It yields the protein CASSQLGQVREQFF.

A few counts support this clonotype. Here the CDR3 DNA reads TGTGCCAGCAGCTCTGAGGATGAGCAGTTCTTC. Its protein is CASSSEDEQFF. V and J are TRBV7-6 and TRBJ2-1; D remains unclear. Germline CDR1 SGHVS, CDR2 FNYEAQ. This CDR3 has 11 residues. V shed 4 bases and J shed 8 bases, with 6 bases lying between them.

This clonotype has ten or more counts. The V call is TRBV18, the J call TRBJ1-1; a weak D match, TRBD1 (5 bases). Germline-derived CDR1 and CDR2 are KGHSH and LQKENI. CDR3 length: 16 amino acids. V was pared by 2 bases and J by 4 bases, with 17 bases between. In DNA form, the CDR3 reads TGTGCCAGCTCACCAGGTGGGGGTCTTAGGGGCACTGAAGCTTTCTTT. It yields the protein CASSPGGGLRGTEAFF.

CDR3 residues: CAIRDRGLKGPHYEQYF. In DNA form, the CDR3 reads TGTGCCATACGGGACAGGGGGCTGAAGGGCCCACACTACGAGCAGTACTTC. This chain connects TRBV10-3 to TRBJ2-7; 12 bases line up with TRBD1. Germline CDR1 reads ENHRY; CDR2 reads SYGVKD. The V gene end was trimmed by 9 bases and the J gene end by 3 bases; junction bases not matched to a gene: 15. CDR3 length: 17 amino acids.

This clonotype was counted many times. The chain links TRBV6-5 to TRBJ1-2; unclear D gene. Trimming removed 6 bases from V and 3 bases from J, with 14 bases in between. The CDR3 length is 14 residues. Per germline, CDR1 MNHEY and CDR2 SVGAGI. The CDR3 reads CASRTGLGDYGYTF. As DNA, the CDR3 is TGTGCCAGCAGAACCGGACTCGGGGACTATGGCTACACCTTC.

The table lists this clonotype with many counts. The chain has TRBV7-6 and TRBJ2-5; D uncertain. Deletions cut 1 base from V and 1 base from J, with 4 bases between. This CDR3 region has 13 residues. Per germline, CDR1 SGHVS and CDR2 FNYEAQ. The CDR3 loop is CASSLVVQETQYF. CDR3 DNA sequence: TGTGCCAGCAGCTTAGTAGTCCAAGAGACCCAGTACTTC.

This clonotype was picked up one time. The chain links TRBV20-1 to TRBJ2-6; a possible D gene is TRBD1 (5 bases). Germline assignment: CDR1 DFQATT and CDR2 SNEGSKA (reference sequence). This CDR3 has 18 amino acids. Trimming took 0 bases from V and 0 from J, leaving 15 bases between them. The CDR3 reads CSARDQGSIPSGANVLTF. The DNA of the CDR3 is TGCAGTGCTAGAGATCAGGGCAGTATCCCCTCTGGGGCCAACGTCCTGACTTTC.

This clonotype is labeled medium-sized. The V call is TRBV6-5, the J call TRBJ1-1, with D tentatively TRBD1 (6 bases). V was pared by 9 bases and J by 4 bases, with 15 bases between. This CDR3 contains 13 residues. Germline CDR1 reads MNHEY; CDR2 reads SVGAGI. The chain's CDR3 is CASNIQGSTEAFF. In DNA, the CDR3 is TGTGCCAGTAACATACAGGGTTCCACTGAAGCTTTCTTT.

This clonotype has a handful of counts. V gene TRBV2 combines with J gene TRBJ1-5; 8 bases line up with TRBD1. This CDR3 contains 13 residues. CDR1 is SNHLY and CDR2 is FYNNEI in the germline V gene. V lost 7 bases and J lost 6; bases outside the gene matches: 5. The CDR3 protein is CASTGQGGQPQHF. Here the CDR3 DNA reads TGTGCCAGCACAGGACAGGGCGGTCAGCCCCAGCATTTT.

V usage is TRBV11-1 and J usage is TRBJ2-2, with D possibly matching TRBD1 (6 bases). CDR3 size: 15 residues. Germline V gene lookup returns CDR1 SGHAT and CDR2 FQDESV (reference sequence). Trimming cost V 5 bases and J 5 bases, with 15 bases left between them. CDR3 DNA: TGTGCCAGCAGCCTACAAGGGGGTCTTACCGGGGAGCTGTTTTTT. Protein product: CASSLQGGLTGELFF.

This clonotype came up a few times. The chain joins TRBV4-2 to TRBJ1-1; unclear D gene. The germline CDR1 and CDR2 sequences are LGHNA and YNFKEQ. The CDR3 length is 13 residues. Between the trimmed V and J ends, which lost 2 bases and 0 bases, there was a span of 4 bases. The CDR3 spells CASSQQVNTEAFF. As DNA, the CDR3 is TGTGCCAGCAGCCAACAGGTGAACACTGAAGCTTTCTTT.

V and J are TRBV2 and TRBJ2-7, with 7 bases lining up with TRBD1. This CDR3 has 11 amino acids. Germline V gives CDR1 SNHLY, CDR2 FYNNEI. The J segment lost 2 bases and the V segment lost 10 bases, leaving 2 bases of the junction unmatched. CDR3 nucleotides: TGTGCCACCGGGACAGCCTACGAGCAGTACTTC. Translation gives CATGTAYEQYF.

This clonotype was seen at least ten times. The rearrangement links TRBV27 to TRBJ2-5, with D uncertain. V lost 4 bases and J 0 bases, leaving 6 bases between the germline ends. CDR3 size: 13 residues. Germline CDR1 and CDR2: MNHEY and SMNVEV (reference sequence). The CDR3 loop is CASSYKDQETQYF. The CDR3 DNA reads TGTGCCAGCAGTTATAAGGACCAAGAGACCCAGTACTTC.

This clonotype was counted only a few times. V usage is TRBV27 and J usage is TRBJ1-1, with D perhaps matching TRBD1 (6 bases). Germline CDR1 is MNHEY and CDR2 is SMNVEV (reference sequence). This CDR3 spans 14 amino acids. V was shortened by 2 bases and J by 4 bases, with 11 bases between the two germline ends. The DNA for the CDR3 is TGTGCCAGCAGTTTAGGGGGCCCGGGCACTGAAGCTTTCTTT. Its translation: CASSLGGPGTEAFF.

In this sample, this clonotype turned up a few times. The chain joins TRBV12-3 or TRBV12-4 to TRBJ1-3, with D uncertain. This CDR3 spans 14 amino acids. Deletions cut 5 bases from V and 4 bases from J, with 12 bases between. In DNA, the CDR3 is TGTGCCAGCAGTGCAGACTTGGACGGAAACACCATATATTTT. Translated: CASSADLDGNTIYF.

The chain employs TRBV7-2 and TRBJ2-7; 13 bases map to TRBD2. Per germline, CDR1 SGHTA and CDR2 FQGNSA. The CDR3 runs to 17 residues. The J segment lost 7 bases and the V segment lost 4 bases, leaving 13 bases of the junction unmatched. CDR3 bases: TGTGCCAGCAGCTCTCCGCCGCCGACTAGCGGGGGGCTTGAGCAGTACTTC. This translates into CASSSPPPTSGGLEQYF.